This TCR beta chain was observed in a study of response to subunit inactivated influenza vaccine. Study results and limitations: Authors suggested each seasonal flu vaccination may recruit only limited numbers of new T cells.

This CDR3 is 14 amino acids long. V lost 3 bases and J 12 bases, leaving 21 bases between the germline ends. Per germline, CDR1 SQVTM and CDR2 ANQGSEA. The table lists this clonotype with many counts. As yet, its antigen is unknown. TCRdb recomputed calls from the RT-PCR reads with MiXCR, one row per CDR3 protein. The sample yields about 780,000 distinct CDR3 sequences, about a fifth seen once. The clonotype comes from a man aged 50 or older who received an inactivated influenza vaccine. The chain joins TRBV29-1 to TRBJ2-1; no clear D. The source was PBMCs from blood, collected more than 4 days after vaccination. In nucleotides, the CDR3 is TGCAGCGTTGAGGCTACGGGTAGCCTAGTGGGGCAGTTCTTC. It translates to CSVEATGSLVGQFF.